This entry is about one TCR beta chain. Its antigen is not known. The V end was cut by 0 bases, the J end by 10 bases, with 14 bases between. CDR1 SGDLS and CDR2 YYNGEE come from the germline V gene. The length of the CDR3 is 14 residues. The record originates from a study of cytomegalovirus exposure and HLA in healthy donors. The PCR contained 60 Vbeta and 13 Jbeta primers. Some clones are missing from TCRdb's copy, which holds only in-frame ones; the method was immunoSEQ multiplex PCR. Across about 48,000 clones, the top ten clones capture about 1.1% of the sample. General study findings and limits: Looking again later, the authors saw that most CMV-associated TCR beta chains seemed HLA-restricted. Three of the chains that were CMV-associated were confirmed in vitro to be specific for CMV antigens.

At collection, donors were nominally healthy, but unrecorded immune exposures were probable. The receptor's source is a middle-aged woman in good health and CMV-seronegative. The specimen was PBMCs. The chain joins TRBV9 to TRBJ1-5; D is ambiguous. Here the CDR3 DNA reads TGTGCCAGCAGCGTAGCTTTTGATGCGTCCCCCCAGCATTTT. Translating it yields CASSVAFDASPQHF.